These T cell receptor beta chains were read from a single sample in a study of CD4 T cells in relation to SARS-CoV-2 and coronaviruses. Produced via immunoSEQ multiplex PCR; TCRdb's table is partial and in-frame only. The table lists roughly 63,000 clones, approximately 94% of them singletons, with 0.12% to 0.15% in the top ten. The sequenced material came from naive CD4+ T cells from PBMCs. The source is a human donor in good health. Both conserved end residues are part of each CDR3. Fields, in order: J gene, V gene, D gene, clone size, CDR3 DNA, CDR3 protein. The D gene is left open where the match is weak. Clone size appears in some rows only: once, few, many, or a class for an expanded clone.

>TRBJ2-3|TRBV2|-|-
TGTGCCAGCAACGTGCGCGCCGGCGTGCATGATACGCAGTATTTT
CASNVRAGVHDTQYF
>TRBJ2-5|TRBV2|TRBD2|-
TGTGCCAGTACGGGACTAGCGGGAGGGCCCCAAGAGACCCAGTACTTC
CASTGLAGGPQETQYF
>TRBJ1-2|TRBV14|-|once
TGTGCCAGCAGCCAAGACTTATCATGGGGGTCATGGGGCTACACCTTC
CASSQDLSWGSWGYTF
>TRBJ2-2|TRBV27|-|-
TGTGCCAGCGGGACCTACAGGTACACCGGGGAGCTGTTTTTT
CASGTYRYTGELFF
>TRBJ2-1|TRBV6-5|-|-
TGTGCCAGCAGTTACTCATCCCACGGGAAGGGCGATGAGCAGTTCTTC
CASSYSSHGKGDEQFF
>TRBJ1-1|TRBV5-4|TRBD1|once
TGTGCCAGCAGCTGGGGACAGGGCAACACTGAAGCTTTCTTT
CASSWGQGNTEAFF
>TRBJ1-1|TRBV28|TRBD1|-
TGTGCCAGCAGTTTTTACAGGGGGCTTACTGAAGCTTTCTTT
CASSFYRGLTEAFF
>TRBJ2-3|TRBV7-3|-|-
TGTGCCAGCAGCTTACAAGGCACAGATACGCAGTATTTT
CASSLQGTDTQYF
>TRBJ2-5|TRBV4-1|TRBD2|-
TGCGCCAGCAGCATACTAGCGGGAGAGACCCAGTACTTC
CASSILAGETQYF
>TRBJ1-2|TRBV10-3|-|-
TGTGCCATCAGTGACAATTCTGGGGGGGTTGGGGGCTACACCTTC
CAISDNSGGVGGYTF
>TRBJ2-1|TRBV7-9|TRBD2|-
TGTGCCAGCAGCTTAGATCCAGGGCTGGCGGGAGGTATCAATGAGCAGTTCTTC
CASSLDPGLAGGINEQFF
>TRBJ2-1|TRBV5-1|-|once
TGCGCCAGCAGCTTGCAACGCAATGAGCAGTTCTTC
CASSLQRNEQFF
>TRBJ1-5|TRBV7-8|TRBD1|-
TGTGCCAGCAGCTTAGTACAGGGGGCGCGAAGCAATCAGCCCCAGCATTTT
CASSLVQGARSNQPQHF
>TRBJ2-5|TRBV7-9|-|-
TGTGCCAGCAGCTCCCCCCCTCGAAACCAAGAGACCCAGTACTTC
CASSSPPRNQETQYF
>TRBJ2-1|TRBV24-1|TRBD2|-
TGTGCCACCAGTGATTCGCTAGCGGGGGCCTACAATGAGCAGTTCTTC
CATSDSLAGAYNEQFF
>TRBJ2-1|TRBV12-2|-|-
TGTGCAAGTCGCTTATTCCCGGAGGGGAGCTCCTACAATGAGCAGTTCTTC
CASRLFPEGSSYNEQFF
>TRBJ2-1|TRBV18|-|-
TGTGCCAGCTCACCGATTGCCGGGGATGAGCAGTTCTTC
CASSPIAGDEQFF
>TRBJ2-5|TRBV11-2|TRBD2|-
TGTGCCAGCAGCTTAGTGGGTCTAGCGGGAGGAGGGACCCAGTACTTC
CASSLVGLAGGGTQYF
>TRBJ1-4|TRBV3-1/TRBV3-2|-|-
TGTGCCAGCAGCCAGGGACCGGAAGGTGAAAAACTGTTTTTT
CASSQGPEGEKLFF
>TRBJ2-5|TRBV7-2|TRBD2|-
TGTGCCAGCAGCACAGTAGCGGGAGGGGAGGAGACCCAGTACTTC
CASSTVAGGEETQYF
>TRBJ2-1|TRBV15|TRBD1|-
TGTGCCACCAGAACCCACAGGGGCGACGGTGAGCAGTTCTTC
CATRTHRGDGEQFF
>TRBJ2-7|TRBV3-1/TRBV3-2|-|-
TGTGCCAGCAGCCAAGTAGGTAGGGGAGCAGGCTACGAGCAGTACTTC
CASSQVGRGAGYEQYF
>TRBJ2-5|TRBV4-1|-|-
TGCGCCAGCAGCCAAGGGGGAGGAGGAAGGGCCCAAGAGACCCAGTACTTC
CASSQGGGGRAQETQYF
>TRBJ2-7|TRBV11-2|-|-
TGTGCCAGCAGCCGCAGGACCGACAGGCGCGAGCAGTACTTC
CASSRRTDRREQYF
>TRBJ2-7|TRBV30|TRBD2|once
TGTGCCGGGGAACGTCGGACTAGCGGGAGCGAAGAGCAGTACTTC
CAGERRTSGSEEQYF
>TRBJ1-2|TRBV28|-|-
TGTGCCACGGGTAGGGGCGGGAACTATGGCTACACCTTC
CATGRGGNYGYTF
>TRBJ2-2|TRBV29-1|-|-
TGCAGCGTTGAGGGGCCTGTCACCGGGGAGCTGTTTTTT
CSVEGPVTGELFF
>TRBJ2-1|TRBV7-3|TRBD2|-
TGTGCCAGCAGCTACGGGGGGTATAATGAGCAGTTCTTC
CASSYGGYNEQFF
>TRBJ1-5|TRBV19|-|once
TGTGCCAGTAGTTTTCTTGGCCCTGATCAGCCCCAGCATTTT
CASSFLGPDQPQHF
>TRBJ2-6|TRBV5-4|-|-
TGTGCCAGCAGCTTGGGTGCTTTCGGCTCTGGGGCCAACGTCCTGACTTTC
CASSLGAFGSGANVLTF
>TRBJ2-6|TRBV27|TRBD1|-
TGTGCCAGCAGTTCCGACAGGGGAGCGAGCGGGGCCAACGTCCTGACTTTC
CASSSDRGASGANVLTF
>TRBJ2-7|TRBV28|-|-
TGTGCCAGCAGTAAGCAGACTGGGAATCCCTACGAGCAGTACTTC
CASSKQTGNPYEQYF
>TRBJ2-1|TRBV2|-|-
TGTGCCAGCAGTGCCCCAACCGTATACAATGAGCAGTTCTTC
CASSAPTVYNEQFF
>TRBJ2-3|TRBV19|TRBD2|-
TGTGCCAGTAGTATGCTAGCGGGAACAACAGATACGCAGTATTTT
CASSMLAGTTDTQYF
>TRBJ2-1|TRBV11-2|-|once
TGTGCCAGCAGCCTAACGACGGCTTACAATGAGCAGTTCTTC
CASSLTTAYNEQFF
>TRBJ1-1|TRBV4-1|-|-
TGCGCCAGCAGCCAACCCGATAGGATGAACACTGAAGCTTTCTTT
CASSQPDRMNTEAFF
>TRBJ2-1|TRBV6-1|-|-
TGTGCCAGCAGTGAAGAACTAGGGATCAATGAGCAGTTCTTC
CASSEELGINEQFF
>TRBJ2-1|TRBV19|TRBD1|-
TGTGCCAGTAGAAACCGGGACAGGGTGGTCAATGAGCAGTTCTTC
CASRNRDRVVNEQFF
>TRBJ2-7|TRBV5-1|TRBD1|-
TGCGCCAGCAGCTTGGGGACAGGGGGCCAGCAGTACTTC
CASSLGTGGQQYF
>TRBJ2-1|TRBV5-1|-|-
TGCGCCAGCAGCTTACAGGGGGGGATCTACAATGAGCAGTTCTTC
CASSLQGGIYNEQFF
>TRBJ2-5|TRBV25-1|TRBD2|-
TGTGCCAGCAGCGAAGCCGGGACTAGCGGGAGAGAGACCCAGTACTTC
CASSEAGTSGRETQYF
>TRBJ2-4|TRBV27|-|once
TGTGCCAGCAGTTTAAACGGCAAAAACATTCAGTACTTC
CASSLNGKNIQYF
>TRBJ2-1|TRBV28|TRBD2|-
TGTGCCAGCAGTCCAGCCCTAGCGGCATCCTACAATGAGCAGTTCTTC
CASSPALAASYNEQFF
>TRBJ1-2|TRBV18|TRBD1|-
TGTGCCAGCTCAACCCGAACAGGGGGGGATGGCTACACCTTC
CASSTRTGGDGYTF
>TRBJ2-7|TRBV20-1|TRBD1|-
TGCAGTGCTAGTCCGGGACAGATCCCCTACGAGCAGTACTTC
CSASPGQIPYEQYF
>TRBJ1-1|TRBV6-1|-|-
TGTGCCAGCAGTGAGGTGGGATACACTGAAGCTTTCTTT
CASSEVGYTEAFF